This T cell receptor beta chain was identified during a study of blood T cell repertoires in COVID-19. About the research overall: The United States, Italy and Spain supplied acute and convalescent COVID-19 samples. In each case, the material was cDNA or gDNA derived from T cells, B-cell-depleted T cells, or PBMCs.

Authors' processing steps: Estimation of nucleated cell counts relied on the amplification of reference gene primers. Here immunoSEQ multiplex PCR was the method, and the copy in TCRdb shows in-frame clones only, minus some. V and J calls and clone size are as listed in that table; D and trimming were resolved from the DNA. This table has approximately 290,000 clones, roughly 89% appearing once. In this sample, this clone turned up a few times. Seattle enrolled patients during active infection and tracked them longitudinally. Germline-derived CDR1 and CDR2 are LGHNA and YNFKEQ. The CDR3 loop spans 14 amino acids. Unmatched junction bases numbered 3, after V lost 4 bases and J lost 3 bases.

Sequenced: peripheral blood. The source is a woman aged 25-40 years with COVID-19, enrolled during active disease. This chain uses TRBV4-2 with TRBJ2-7; 10 nucleotides align to TRBD2. The CDR3 protein is CASSPRTSGYEQYF. In nucleotides, the CDR3 is TGTGCCAGCAGCCCTCGGACTAGCGGCTACGAGCAGTACTTC.